The subject of this entry is one TCR beta chain. The data were produced by immunoSEQ multiplex PCR, yet TCRdb's version contains in-frame clones alone and is incomplete. The table lists roughly 40,000 clones, 90% of them singletons, with less than 3% in the top ten. This record belongs to a study of blood T cell repertoires in COVID-19. The CDR3 spans 13 residues. Trimming took 4 bases from V and 1 from J, leaving 8 bases between them. Germline V gene sequence: CDR1 SGHKS, CDR2 YYEKEE (reference sequence). The specimen was peripheral blood. The source is a man in his fifties or sixties with active COVID-19. The chain has TRBV5-5 and TRBJ2-5, with unresolved D. The CDR3 reads CASSPYFQETQYF. The CDR3 DNA is TGTGCCAGCAGCCCCTACTTCCAAGAGACCCAGTACTTC.